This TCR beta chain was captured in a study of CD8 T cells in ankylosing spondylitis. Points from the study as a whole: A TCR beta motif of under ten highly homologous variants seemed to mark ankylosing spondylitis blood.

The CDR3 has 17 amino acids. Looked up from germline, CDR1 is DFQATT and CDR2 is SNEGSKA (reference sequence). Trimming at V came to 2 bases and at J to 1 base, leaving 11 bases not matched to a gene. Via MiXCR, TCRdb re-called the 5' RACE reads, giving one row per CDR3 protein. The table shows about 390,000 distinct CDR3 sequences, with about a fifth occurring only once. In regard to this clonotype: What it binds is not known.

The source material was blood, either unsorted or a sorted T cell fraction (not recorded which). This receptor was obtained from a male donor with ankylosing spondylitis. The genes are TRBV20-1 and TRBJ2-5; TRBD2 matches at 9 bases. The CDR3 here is CSARLRLGTSSQETQYF. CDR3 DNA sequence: TGCAGTGCTAGACTTCGTTTGGGGACTAGCAGCCAAGAGACCCAGTACTTC.